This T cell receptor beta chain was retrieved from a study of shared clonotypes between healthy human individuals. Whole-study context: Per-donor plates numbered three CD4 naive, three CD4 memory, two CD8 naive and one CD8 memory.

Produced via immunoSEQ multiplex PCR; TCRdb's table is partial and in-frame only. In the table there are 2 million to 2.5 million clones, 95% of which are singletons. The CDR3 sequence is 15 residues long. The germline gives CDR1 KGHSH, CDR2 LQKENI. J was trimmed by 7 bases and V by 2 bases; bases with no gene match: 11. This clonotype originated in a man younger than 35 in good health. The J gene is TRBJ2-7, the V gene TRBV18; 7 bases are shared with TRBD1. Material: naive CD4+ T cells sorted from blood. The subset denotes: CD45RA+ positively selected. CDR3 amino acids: CASSPGVEGAREQYF. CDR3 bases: TGTGCCAGCTCACCAGGGGTAGAGGGGGCGAGAGAGCAGTACTTC.